These T cell receptor beta chains were read from a single sample in a study of patients and donors after allogeneic stem cell transplantation. Each CDR3 protein gets one entry after TCRdb re-called the RT-PCR reads with MiXCR. In the table there are 150,000 to 250,000 distinct CDR3 sequences, roughly 40% of which are singletons. Source material: blood, either unsorted or a sorted T cell fraction (not recorded which). The receptor set was obtained from a human donor who was either an allogeneic HSCT recipient or a stem cell or donor lymphocyte infusion donor (not recorded which). It is not recorded whose cells these are; they may come from a transplant donor. The conserved cysteine and the conserved F or W are not part of the CDR3 here.

11	TRBV24-1	ATSDSPTREQF
12	TRBV23-1	ASSPGTPNQPQH
12	TRBV27	ASPTGGSYNEQF
14	TRBV6-5	ASSALIAGGHNEQF
12	TRBV20-1	SATSGPLSYEQY
12	TRBV29-1	SVTGGLAGDTQY
15	TRBV18	ASSFGQGLNSNQPQH
13	TRBV12-3/TRBV12-4	ASRPRQASYNEQF
10	TRBV9	ASSLYDNEQF
10	TRBV7-6	ASSLTGSGQY
14	TRBV27	ASSSLLAGLADTQY
12	TRBV7-3	ASSITSSTDTQY
12	TRBV20-1	SASPTGISHGYT
12	TRBV25-1	ASSELWDRGDYT
15	TRBV7-3	ASSLTPLSSYNSPLH
11	TRBV27	ASGLVNLYEQY
14	TRBV7-9	ASRGTGNATNEKLF
13	TRBV9	ASSVGQGLNTEAF
12	TRBV3-2	ASSPGSSTGELF
12	TRBV12-3/TRBV12-4	ASSPHRGGYEQY
13	TRBV21-1	ASSARAGAKNIQY
15	TRBV12-3/TRBV12-4	ASTPYWAGTSTGELF
14	TRBV10-3	AISERGRGATGELF
13	TRBV12-3/TRBV12-4	ASSLAGPAGEKLF
14	TRBV5-1	ASSLDRTLGSDTQY
12	TRBV6-2/TRBV6-3	ASSSLGQGRGYT
13	TRBV11-2	ASSRGGVGNQPQH
9	TRBV11-2	ASSPGPGAF
14	TRBV14	ASSQEQAGAYNEQF
12	TRBV12-3/TRBV12-4	ASRPSGTGTEAF
13	TRBV7-2	ASSLGGRAGNEQF
10	TRBV7-2	ASSLGSGKLF
14	TRBV7-9	ASSSPFGTGREKLF
9	TRBV12-3/TRBV12-4	ASQAFGEQY
14	TRBV7-9	ASSLEAPANTGELF
14	TRBV14	ASSQATPGWDSEQY
16	TRBV9	ASSAVPGLAGGRGEQF
9	TRBV12-3/TRBV12-4	ASSAPGEQY
14	TRBV4-2	ASSQEKRVFTDTQY
15	TRBV11-2	ASSLTGGGVNTGELF
13	TRBV5-8	ASSLPGQATDTQY
12	TRBV10-3	AISGTGAYNEQF
16	TRBV7-2	ASSLELSASSYNSPLH
14	TRBV12-3/TRBV12-4	ASSSTRQGASDGYT
13	TRBV6-6	ASSLQGSSNQPQH
9	TRBV20-1	SAREWTEAF
11	TRBV7-3	ASSPTVNTEAF
12	TRBV7-9	ASSYYGDGTEAF
12	TRBV5-6	ASSTPRGQGGYT
13	TRBV12-3/TRBV12-4	ASSKTTEATYEQY
13	TRBV12-3/TRBV12-4	ASSLEGGLGYGYT
10	TRBV29-1	SVGETSYEQF
13	TRBV11-2	ASSSLAGSSGELF
11	TRBV19	ASSIGSGNTIY
10	TRBV25-1	ASSELRAEQY
13	TRBV25-1	ASSEHRGRSWGYT
12	TRBV7-2	ASSSQGTGNTIY